Shown below are 17 T cell receptor beta chains from a single sample sequenced in a study of T cells in women clearing cervical HPV infection. Repertoires were generated with immunoSEQ multiplex PCR, while TCRdb's copy carries only in-frame clones and drops some. This sample lists about 37,000 clones; its ten largest clones have more than 1.2%. The sequenced material came from blood buffy coat. These receptors came from a woman between 18 and 70 years old with a cervical HPV16 infection that either progressed to CIN3+ or cleared (not recorded which).

About this clone itself: The read terminates 3 residues ahead of where the CDR3 ends, so the germline J gene completes it. The chain uses TRBV20-1 and TRBJ2-7, with D possibly matching TRBD2 (7 bases). Germline V gene sequence: CDR1 DFQATT, CDR2 SNEGSKA (reference sequence). This CDR3 is built from 14 residues. Trimming left V 3 bases short and J 5 bases short, with 17 bases between. CDR3 sequence reads: CSASPLTGGDEQYF. CDR3 bases read: TGCAGTGCTAGTCCCCTTACGGGGGGCGACGAG.

Concerning this clone: Read coverage stops 3 residues before the CDR3 terminus; the germline J gene supplies the remainder. The genes are TRBV19 and TRBJ1-2, with D unclear. Germline values: CDR1 LNHDA, CDR2 SQIVND (reference sequence). The CDR3 runs 13 residues. V lost 6 bases, J lost 4 bases, and 12 bases lay in between. The DNA read from the CDR3 is TGTGCCAGTAGCCCCGACGGACTCTATGGC. Its translation is CASSPDGLYG. The full CDR3 protein is CASSPDGLYGYTF.

Details on this clone: The read terminates 3 residues before the CDR3 end, so the remaining end is supplied by the germline J gene. The V and J genes are TRBV29-1 and TRBJ2-3, with 7 bases identical to TRBD2. Looked up from germline, CDR1 is SQVTM and CDR2 is ANQGSEA. The CDR3 sequence is 12 residues long. V lost 5 bases, J lost 4 bases, and 3 bases stayed unmatched. CDR3 in amino acids: CSVTSVADTQYF. The DNA read from the CDR3 is TGCAGCGTTACTAGCGTCGCAGATACG.

Concerning this clone: Sequencing ends 3 residues short of the CDR3 end; the germline J gene provides the rest. The chain carries TRBV5-4 and TRBJ2-3; D may be TRBD2 (5 bases). V lost 10 bases, J lost 3 bases, and 15 bases lay in between. CDR3 size: 13 residues. Germline CDR1 SGHNT, CDR2 YYREEE (reference sequence). CDR3 protein: CASRGWSTDTQYF. The part of the CDR3 DNA that was read is TGTGCCTCCCGGGGTTGGTCGACAGATACG.

With regard to this clone: The read comes to an end 3 residues before the CDR3 does, leaving the germline J gene to fill in the end. The chain uses TRBV5-4 and TRBJ2-1, with D unclear. Trimming removed 2 bases from V and 7 bases from J, with 13 bases in between. CDR1 and CDR2 (germline): SGHNT, YYREEE (reference sequence). The CDR3 totals 14 residues. Partial CDR3 DNA: TGTGCCAGCAGCTTAGTGGGCAGTATGAATGAG. Amino acid sequence: CASSLVGSMNE. The CDR3 reads in full as CASSLVGSMNEQFF.

Comment on this clone: The germline gene is not matched at one end of the junction; a read error may be the cause. The CDR3 is cut off 3 residues early in the read; its end comes from the germline J gene. The chain has TRBV30 and TRBJ1-2, with 7 nucleotides matching TRBD1. CDR1 GTSNPN and CDR2 SVGIG come from the germline V gene (reference sequence). The CDR3 runs to 11 residues. The DNA read from the CDR3 is TGTGCTTGGACAGGAGTCTATGGC. It yields the protein CAWTGVYG. The whole CDR3 sequence is CAWTGVYGYTF. The entire variable domain, with the rest obtained from reference TRBV30 and TRBJ1-2, is as follows: SQTIHQWPATLVQPVGSPLSLECTVEGTSNPNLYWYRQAAGRGLQLLFYSVGIGQISSEVPQNLSASRPQDRQFILSSKKLLLSDSGFYLCAWTGVYGYTFGSGTRLTVV.

With respect to this clone: The DNA ends 3 residues before the CDR3 does, and the rest of the CDR3 is filled in from the germline J gene. The chain carries TRBV2 and TRBJ2-7; 7 bases align to TRBD2. Trimming removed 2 bases from V and 4 bases from J; junction bases left unmatched: 17. Germline V gene sequence: CDR1 SNHLY, CDR2 FYNNEI. This CDR3 has 18 amino acids. The DNA read from the CDR3 is TGTGCCAGCAGTGAAAAGTGGTTCGGGGAGGGCTACAATTACGAG. Translating it yields CASSEKWFGEGYNYE. The full CDR3 sequence reads CASSEKWFGEGYNYEQYF. The full variable domain, rest sourced from reference TRBV2 and TRBJ2-7, is EPEVTQTPSHQVTQMGQEVILRCVPISNHLYFYWYRQILGQKVEFLVSFYNNEISEKSEIFDDQFSVERPDGSNFTLKIRSTKLEDSAMYFCASSEKWFGEGYNYEQYFGPGTRLTVT.

Comment on this clone: Compared with germline, one end of the junction differs, possibly owing to a read error. The read gets to within 3 residues of the CDR3 end, and the germline J gene fills in the rest. This chain uses TRBV19 with TRBJ2-2; 7 bases line up with TRBD1. In germline, CDR1 is LNHDA, CDR2 SQIVND (reference sequence). This CDR3 has 11 amino acids. Here the CDR3 reads CVSSIDRVLFF. Incomplete CDR3 DNA: TGTGTCAGTAGTATAGACAGGGTG.

A note on this clone: The read is 3 residues too short to cover the CDR3 end, so that end is filled in from the germline J gene. V usage is TRBV7-2 and J usage is TRBJ2-1, with 9 bases aligning to TRBD2. The CDR3 has 15 residues. J lost 6 bases, V lost 5 bases, and 8 bases had no gene match. CDR1 and CDR2 (germline): SGHTA, FQGNSA. This chain's CDR3 is CASSPPSGVRNEQFF. The covered CDR3 bases are TGTGCCAGCAGCCCCCCTAGCGGGGTCCGCAATGAG.

CDR3 residues: CASSIFRGGAGNQPQHF. The CDR3 bases that were read are TGTGCCAGTAGTATTTTTCGAGGGGGCGCGGGCAATCAGCCC. The J gene is TRBJ1-5, the V gene TRBV19, with 7 bases aligning to TRBD1. The read halts 3 residues ahead of the CDR3 end, with the missing end drawn from the germline J gene. CDR3 length: 17 residues. Germline V gene lookup returns CDR1 LNHDA and CDR2 SQIVND (reference sequence). After removal of 3 bases from V and 2 bases from J, the junction contained 10 bases not matched to a gene.

Details on this clone: The read ends 3 residues shy of where the CDR3 ends; the end is completed using the germline J gene. V and J are TRBV20-1 and TRBJ2-1; D perhaps matches TRBD1 (6 bases). The CDR3 has 14 amino acids. Trimming cost V 1 base and J 9 bases, with 16 bases left between them. Looked up from germline, CDR1 is DFQATT and CDR2 is SNEGSKA (reference sequence). The CDR3 here is CSARAAGNRAEQFF. The sequenced CDR3 bases are TGCAGTGCTAGAGCGGCAGGGAACAGGGCTGAG.

A remark on this clone: The read ends 3 residues early relative to the CDR3; the germline J gene fills the gap. The gene calls are TRBV7-2 and TRBJ1-2; D is unclear. Germline values: CDR1 SGHTA, CDR2 FQGNSA. The V end lost 0 bases, the J end lost 5 bases, and 7 bases lay between the germline ends. CDR3 size: 13 residues. The CDR3 loop is CASSLAQDYGYTF. CDR3 bases read: TGTGCCAGCAGCTTAGCCCAGGATTATGGC.

Worth noting for this clone: Read coverage stops 3 residues before the CDR3 terminus; the germline J gene supplies the remainder. This chain links TRBV5-6 with TRBJ2-5; no reliable D call. With 0 bases removed from V and 0 bases from J, the gap between germline ends came to 9 bases. The CDR3 is 15 amino acids. Looked up from germline, CDR1 is SGHDT and CDR2 is YYEEEE. CDR3 bases read: TGTGCCAGCAGCTTGGGCGGCACCTACCAAGAGACC. Its protein product is CASSLGGTYQET. In full, the CDR3 reads CASSLGGTYQETQYF.

With respect to this clone: The read finishes 3 residues shy of the CDR3 end, and the germline J gene is used to complete it. The chain has TRBV7-9 and TRBJ1-5, with D possibly being TRBD1 (6 bases). CDR1 SEHNR and CDR2 FQNEAQ come from the germline V gene (reference sequence). The ends were cut back, 7 bases at V and 1 base at J, with 14 bases in the middle. The CDR3 spans 15 residues. CDR3 DNA (partial): TGTGCCAGCACCCCGATTCAGGGGAGCAATCAGCCC. This encodes CASTPIQGSNQP. The complete CDR3 reads CASTPIQGSNQPQHF.

As concerns this clone: The CDR3 end falls 3 residues outside the read, so it is completed with the germline J gene. The rearrangement joins TRBV19 to TRBJ2-7; D is perhaps TRBD2 (6 bases). This CDR3 is 16 amino acids long. Germline V gene lookup returns CDR1 LNHDA and CDR2 SQIVND (reference sequence). The V end was cut by 0 bases, the J end by 0 bases, with 12 bases between. Incomplete CDR3 DNA: TGTGCCAGTAGTATAGACGGGGCGGGGAACTCCTACGAG. Translated: CASSIDGAGNSYE. Given in full, the CDR3 is CASSIDGAGNSYEQYF.

Notes on this clone: The read gets to within 3 residues of the CDR3 end, and the germline J gene fills in the rest. The J gene is TRBJ2-6, the V gene TRBV19; D uncertain. Trimming took off 5 bases at V and 5 bases at J, with 16 bases between the two ends. The CDR3 contains 16 residues. CDR1 is LNHDA and CDR2 is SQIVND in the germline V gene (reference sequence). The DNA read from the CDR3 is TGTGCCAGTAGTTCGAGCTCCCGGTCGTGGGCCAACGTC. Translating it yields CASSSSSRSWANV. In full, the CDR3 is CASSSSSRSWANVLTF.

Remarks on this clone: The CDR3 end falls 3 residues outside the read, so it is completed with the germline J gene. This chain links TRBV20-1 with TRBJ2-2; D may be TRBD1 (5 bases). Looked up from germline, CDR1 is DFQATT and CDR2 is SNEGSKA (reference sequence). This CDR3 spans 14 amino acids. Trimming pared 5 bases from V and 5 bases from J, leaving 15 bases between. CDR3 DNA, as far as it was read: TGCAGTGCTCATCTCTCAGGGCAGACCGGGGAG. It encodes CSAHLSGQTGE. In full, the CDR3 reads CSAHLSGQTGELFF.